Sequencing of this TCR beta chain was carried out in a study of blood T cell repertoires in COVID-19. Turning to the study itself: The cDNA or gDNA used as material had been derived from T cells, B-cell-depleted T cells, or PBMCs.

This clone is a singleton in its sample. Some clones are missing from TCRdb's copy, which holds only in-frame ones; the method was immunoSEQ multiplex PCR. The data show about 200,000 clones, around 86% seen once. The sample consisted of PBMCs or T cells enriched from blood (not recorded which). The sequence was obtained from a man aged 40-55 years with acute COVID-19.

The CDR3 bases are TGTGCCAGCAGTGCGACTAGGGGTGTACTACAAGAGACCCAGTACTTC. Its translation is CASSATRGVLQETQYF. V usage is TRBV6-1 and J usage is TRBJ2-5; weak D call: TRBD2 (6 bases). The germline gives CDR1 MNHNS, CDR2 SASEGT. CDR3 size: 16 residues. The V gene lost 4 bases and the J gene lost 2 bases, with 17 bases spanning the gap.